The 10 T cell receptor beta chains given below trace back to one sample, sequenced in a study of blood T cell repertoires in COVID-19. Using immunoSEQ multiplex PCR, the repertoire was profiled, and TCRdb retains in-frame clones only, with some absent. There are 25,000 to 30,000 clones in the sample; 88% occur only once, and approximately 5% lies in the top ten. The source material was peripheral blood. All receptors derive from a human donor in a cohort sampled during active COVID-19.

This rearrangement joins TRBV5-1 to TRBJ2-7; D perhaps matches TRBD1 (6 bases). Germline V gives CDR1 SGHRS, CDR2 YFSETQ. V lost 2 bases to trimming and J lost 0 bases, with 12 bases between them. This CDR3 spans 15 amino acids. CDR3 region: CASSLETGSSYEQYF. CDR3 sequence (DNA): TGCGCCAGCAGCTTAGAGACAGGCAGCTCCTACGAGCAGTACTTC.

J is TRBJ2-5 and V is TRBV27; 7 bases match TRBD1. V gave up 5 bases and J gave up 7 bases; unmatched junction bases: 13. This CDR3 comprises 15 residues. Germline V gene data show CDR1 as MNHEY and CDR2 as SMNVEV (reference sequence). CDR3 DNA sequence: TGTGCCAGCAGTCCCGGGACAGAGTATCCGGGGACCCAGTACTTC. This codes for CASSPGTEYPGTQYF.

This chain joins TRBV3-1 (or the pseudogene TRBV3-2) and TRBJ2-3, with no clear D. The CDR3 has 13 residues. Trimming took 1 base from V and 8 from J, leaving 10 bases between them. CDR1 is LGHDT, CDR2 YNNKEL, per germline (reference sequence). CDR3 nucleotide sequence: TGTGCCAGCAGCCAAGGTTTTATCTCTACGCAGTATTTT. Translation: CASSQGFISTQYF.

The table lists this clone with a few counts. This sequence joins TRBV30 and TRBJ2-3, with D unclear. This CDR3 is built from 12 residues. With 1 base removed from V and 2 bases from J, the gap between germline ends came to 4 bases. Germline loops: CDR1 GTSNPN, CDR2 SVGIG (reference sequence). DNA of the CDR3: TGTGCCTGGAGTGGGGCCACAGATACGCAGTATTTT. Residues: CAWSGATDTQYF.

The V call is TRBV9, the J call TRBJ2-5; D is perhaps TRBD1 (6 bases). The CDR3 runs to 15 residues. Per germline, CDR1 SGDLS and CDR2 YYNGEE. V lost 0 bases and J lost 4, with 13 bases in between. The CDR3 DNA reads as TGTGCCAGCAGCGTAGTGACAGGCCCCTTAGAGACCCAGTACTTC. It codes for CASSVVTGPLETQYF.

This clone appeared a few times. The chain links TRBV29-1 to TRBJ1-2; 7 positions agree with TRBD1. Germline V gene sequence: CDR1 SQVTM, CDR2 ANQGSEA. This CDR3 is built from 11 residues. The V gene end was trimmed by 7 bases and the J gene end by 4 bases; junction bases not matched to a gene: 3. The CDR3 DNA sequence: TGCAGCGCACAGGGGCCCTATGGCTACACCTTC. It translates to CSAQGPYGYTF. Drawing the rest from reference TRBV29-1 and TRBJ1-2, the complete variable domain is SAVISQKPSRDICQRGTSLTIQCQVDSQVTMMFWYRQQPGQSLTLIATANQGSEATYESGFVIDKFPISRPNLTFSTLTVSNMSPEDSSIYLCSAQGPYGYTFGSGTRLTVV.

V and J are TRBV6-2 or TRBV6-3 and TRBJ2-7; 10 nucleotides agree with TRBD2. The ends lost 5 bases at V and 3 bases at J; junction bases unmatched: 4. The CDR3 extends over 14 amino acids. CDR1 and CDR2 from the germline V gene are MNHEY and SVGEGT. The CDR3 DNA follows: TGTGCCAGCAGTACAGCGGGGGGGAACTACGAGCAGTACTTC. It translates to CASSTAGGNYEQYF.

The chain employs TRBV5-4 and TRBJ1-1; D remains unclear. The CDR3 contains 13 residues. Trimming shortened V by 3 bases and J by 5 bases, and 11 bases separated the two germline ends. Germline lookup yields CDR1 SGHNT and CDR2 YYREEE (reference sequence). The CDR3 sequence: CASSSHGRTEAFF. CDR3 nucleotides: TGTGCCAGCAGCTCTCATGGGCGTACTGAAGCTTTCTTT.

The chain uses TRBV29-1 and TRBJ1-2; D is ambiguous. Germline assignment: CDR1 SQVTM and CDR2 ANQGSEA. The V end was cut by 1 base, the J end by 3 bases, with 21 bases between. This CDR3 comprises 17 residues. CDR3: CSVEANQPETRDYGYTF. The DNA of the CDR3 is TGCAGCGTTGAAGCCAACCAACCGGAAACTAGGGACTATGGCTACACCTTC.

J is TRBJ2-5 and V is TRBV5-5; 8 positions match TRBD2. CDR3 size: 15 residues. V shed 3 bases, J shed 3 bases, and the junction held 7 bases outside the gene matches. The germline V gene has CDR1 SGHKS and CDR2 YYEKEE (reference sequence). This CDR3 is CASSSFGTREETQYF. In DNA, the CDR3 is TGTGCCAGCAGCTCGTTTGGGACTAGAGAAGAGACCCAGTACTTC.